The present T cell receptor beta chain was sequenced within a study of blood T cell repertoires in COVID-19. About the study: Acute and convalescent COVID-19 samples came from the United States, Italy and Spain.

In terms of age and location, participants ranged from roughly 18 to 90 years and lived in about 25 US areas. Which cohort a participant joined came from the clinical history participants gave. The authors' processing: Quantification of nucleated cells was approximated via reference gene primer amplification. The repertoire was sequenced with immunoSEQ multiplex PCR; TCRdb's copy has only in-frame clones and lacks some. V, J and clone size are taken as reported in that table, and D and trimming were inferred from the DNA itself. The table includes approximately 280,000 clones, approximately 88% detected once. Losses at the gene ends were 4 bases for V and 0 bases for J; bases not matched to a gene: 1. The germline V gene encodes CDR1 SEHNR and CDR2 FQNEAQ (reference sequence). The CDR3 runs to 14 residues.

V gene TRBV7-9 combines with J gene TRBJ1-2; 8 bases fit TRBD1. The TCR was taken from a woman in her thirties or forties who had recovered from COVID-19. What was sequenced was PBMCs or T cells enriched from blood (not recorded which). This CDR3 reads CASSYRGANYGYTF. The CDR3 DNA follows: TGTGCCAGCAGCTACAGGGGGGCTAACTATGGCTACACCTTC.